There are many counts of the clone carrying this T cell receptor (beta chain). The antigen is undetermined. The germline V and J ends were trimmed by 6 bases and 0 bases, with 11 bases remaining between them. The CDR3 has 15 amino acids. From germline, CDR1 is MGHDK and CDR2 SYGVNS. This sample is part of a study of Graves' ophthalmopathy and Graves' hyperthyroidism. Study-wide context: By definition, stable hyperthyroidism involved no ophthalmopathy within 18 months of follow-up.

Only newly diagnosed hyperthyroidism patients aged 18 to 65, with under 2 months' duration, were enrolled. Study-wide results and limits: Appearing in blood as well were most expanded thyroid clonotypes above 0.001 frequency.

Using RNA transcripts, the TCR beta CDR3 regions were amplified. After a first-round RT-PCR with HTBI primers, a second-round multiplex PCR was run. Via MiXCR, TCRdb re-called the multiplex PCR reads, giving one row per CDR3 protein. Counted here are 580,000 or so distinct CDR3 sequences, roughly 40% occurring once; the ten biggest clones make up about 4.2%. Material for sequencing was peripheral blood or thyroid tissue (not recorded which). The chain employs TRBV25-1 and TRBJ2-2; no reliable D call. The receptor comes from an adult man with Graves' hyperthyroidism. CDR3 amino acids: CASRAAGANTGELFF. In DNA form, the CDR3 reads TGTGCCAGCAGGGCCGCCGGAGCGAACACCGGGGAGCTGTTTTTT.